The present TCR beta chain was sequenced within a study of T cell changes during pregnancy in multiple sclerosis. Germline-derived CDR1 and CDR2 are SGHNT and YYREEE (reference sequence). This CDR3 comprises 14 residues. V gave up 7 bases and J gave up 0 bases, with 14 bases separating them. Sequencing used immunoSEQ multiplex PCR; TCRdb keeps in-frame clones, though not all of them. Here the sample spans under 25,000 clones, 86% being singletons. This rearrangement joins TRBV5-4 to TRBJ2-7; D perhaps matches TRBD2 (6 bases). The source of this sequence is a female donor in good health, enrolled as a control in a pregnancy study. The sample in question was CD8+ T cells from peripheral blood mononuclear cells, obtained in the first trimester of pregnancy. The CDR3 here is CASQNRGASYEQYF. The CDR3 DNA reads as TGTGCCAGCCAGAACCGCGGGGCCTCCTACGAGCAGTACTTC.